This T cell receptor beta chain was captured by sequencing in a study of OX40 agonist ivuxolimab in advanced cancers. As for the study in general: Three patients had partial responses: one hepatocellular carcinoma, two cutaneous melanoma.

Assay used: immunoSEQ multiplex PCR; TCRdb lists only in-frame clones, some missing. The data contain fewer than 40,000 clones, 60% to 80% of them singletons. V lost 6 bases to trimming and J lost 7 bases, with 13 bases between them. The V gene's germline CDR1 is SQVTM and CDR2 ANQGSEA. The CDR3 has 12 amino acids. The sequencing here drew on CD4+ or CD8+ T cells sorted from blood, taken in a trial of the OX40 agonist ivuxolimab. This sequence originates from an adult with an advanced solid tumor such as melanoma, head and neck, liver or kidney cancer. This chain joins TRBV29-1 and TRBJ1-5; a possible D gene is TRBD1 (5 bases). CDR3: CSVRDEYQPQHF. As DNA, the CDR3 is TGCAGCGTCAGGGATGAGTACCAGCCCCAGCATTTT. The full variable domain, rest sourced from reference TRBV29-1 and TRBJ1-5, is SAVISQKPSRDICQRGTSLTIQCQVDSQVTMMFWYRQQPGQSLTLIATANQGSEATYESGFVIDKFPISRPNLTFSTLTVSNMSPEDSSIYLCSVRDEYQPQHFGDGTRLSIL.